This T cell receptor beta chain was sequenced for a study of T cells in Graves' hyperthyroidism and ophthalmopathy. This clonotype was detected once. Patients with uncontrolled infections, other autoimmune diseases, pregnancy or lactation were excluded. TCR beta CDR3 regions were amplified from RNA transcripts. RT-PCR in the first round (using the HTBI primer set) targeted the TCR CDR3. In TCRdb, the multiplex PCR reads were re-called with MiXCR into one record per CDR3 protein. Here the sample spans 96,000 or so distinct CDR3 sequences, around 50% being singletons. Germline V gene data show CDR1 as SGHTA and CDR2 as FQGNSA. The ends were cut back, 8 bases at V and 9 bases at J, with 13 bases in the middle. The CDR3 length is 11 residues.

The receptor was isolated from a woman aged 40 to 55 with Graves' hyperthyroidism. The J gene is TRBJ2-5, the V gene TRBV7-2; D assignment may be TRBD1 or TRBD2 (6 bases each). The sample comprised blood. CDR3 nucleotide sequence: TGTGCCAGCGGCTCTCGGGGGCCCCAGTACTTC. It yields the protein CASGSRGPQYF. The whole variable domain, remainder taken from reference TRBV7-2 and TRBJ2-5, is GAGVSQSPSNKVTEKGKDVELRCDPISGHTALYWYRQSLGQGLEFLIYFQGNSAPDKSGLPSDRFSAERTGGSVSTLTIQRTQQEDSAVYLCASGSRGPQYFGPGTRLLVL.